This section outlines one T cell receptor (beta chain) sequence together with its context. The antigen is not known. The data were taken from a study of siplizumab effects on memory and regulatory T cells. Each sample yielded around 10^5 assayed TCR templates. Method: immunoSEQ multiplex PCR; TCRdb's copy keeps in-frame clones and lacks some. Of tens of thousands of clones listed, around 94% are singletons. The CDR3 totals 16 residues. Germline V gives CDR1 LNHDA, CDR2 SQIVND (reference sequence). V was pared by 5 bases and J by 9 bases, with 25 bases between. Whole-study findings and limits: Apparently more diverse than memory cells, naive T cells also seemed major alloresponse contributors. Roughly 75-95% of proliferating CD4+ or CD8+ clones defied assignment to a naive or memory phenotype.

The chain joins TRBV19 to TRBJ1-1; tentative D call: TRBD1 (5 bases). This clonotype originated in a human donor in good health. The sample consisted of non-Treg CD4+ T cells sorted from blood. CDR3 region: CASSAGGGVRQDKAFF. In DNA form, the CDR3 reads TGTGCCAGTAGTGCCGGGGGGGGAGTAAGGCAAGATAAAGCTTTCTTT.